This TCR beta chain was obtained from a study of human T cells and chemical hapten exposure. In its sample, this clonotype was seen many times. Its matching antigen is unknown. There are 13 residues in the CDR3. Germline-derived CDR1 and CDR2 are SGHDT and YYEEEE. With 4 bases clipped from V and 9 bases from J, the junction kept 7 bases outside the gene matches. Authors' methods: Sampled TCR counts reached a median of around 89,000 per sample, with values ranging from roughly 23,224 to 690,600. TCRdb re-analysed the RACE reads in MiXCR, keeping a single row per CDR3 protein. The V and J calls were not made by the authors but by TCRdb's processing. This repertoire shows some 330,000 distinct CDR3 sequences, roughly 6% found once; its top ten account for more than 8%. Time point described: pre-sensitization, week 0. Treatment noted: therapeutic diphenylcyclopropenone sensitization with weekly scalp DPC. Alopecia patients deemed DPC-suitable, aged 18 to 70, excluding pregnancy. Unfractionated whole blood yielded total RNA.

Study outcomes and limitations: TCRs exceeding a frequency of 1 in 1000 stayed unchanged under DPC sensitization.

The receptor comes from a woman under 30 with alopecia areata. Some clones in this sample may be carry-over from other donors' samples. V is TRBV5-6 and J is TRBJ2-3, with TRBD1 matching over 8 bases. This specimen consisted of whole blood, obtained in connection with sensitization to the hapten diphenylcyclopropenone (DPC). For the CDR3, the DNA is TGTGCCAGCAGCCGGGGACAGGTCGACACGCAGTATTTT. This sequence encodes CASSRGQVDTQYF.